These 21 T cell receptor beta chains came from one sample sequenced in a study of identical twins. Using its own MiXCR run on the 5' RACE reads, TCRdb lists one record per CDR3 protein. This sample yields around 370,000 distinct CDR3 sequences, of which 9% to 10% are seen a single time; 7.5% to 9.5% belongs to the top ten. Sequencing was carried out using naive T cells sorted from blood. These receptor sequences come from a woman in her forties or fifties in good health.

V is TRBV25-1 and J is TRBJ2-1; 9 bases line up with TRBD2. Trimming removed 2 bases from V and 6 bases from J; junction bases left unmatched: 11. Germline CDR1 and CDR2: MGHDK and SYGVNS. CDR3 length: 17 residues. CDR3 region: CASSERTGLAISNEQFF. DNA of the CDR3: TGTGCCAGCAGTGAACGAACGGGACTAGCTATCAGCAATGAGCAGTTCTTC.

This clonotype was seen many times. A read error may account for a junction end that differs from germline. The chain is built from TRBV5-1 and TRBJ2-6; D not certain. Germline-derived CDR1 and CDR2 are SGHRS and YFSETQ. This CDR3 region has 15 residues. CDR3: CASSLAFSGANVLTF. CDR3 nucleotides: TGCGCTAGCAGCTTGGCCTTCTCTGGGGCCAACGTCCTGACTTTC.

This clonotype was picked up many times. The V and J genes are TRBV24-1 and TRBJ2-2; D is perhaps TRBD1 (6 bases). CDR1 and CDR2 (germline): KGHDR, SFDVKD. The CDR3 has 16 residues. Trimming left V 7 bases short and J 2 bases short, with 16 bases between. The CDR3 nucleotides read TGTGCCACCAGCCCAACAGGGACGTCAAACACCGGGGAGCTGTTTTTT. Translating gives CATSPTGTSNTGELFF.

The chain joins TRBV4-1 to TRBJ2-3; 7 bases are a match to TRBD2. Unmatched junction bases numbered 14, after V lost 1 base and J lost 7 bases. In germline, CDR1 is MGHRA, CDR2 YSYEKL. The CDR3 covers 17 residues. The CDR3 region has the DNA TGCGCCAGCAGCCAAGCTGAATCTAGCGGTGCGGCTCATACGCAGTATTTT. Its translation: CASSQAESSGAAHTQYF.

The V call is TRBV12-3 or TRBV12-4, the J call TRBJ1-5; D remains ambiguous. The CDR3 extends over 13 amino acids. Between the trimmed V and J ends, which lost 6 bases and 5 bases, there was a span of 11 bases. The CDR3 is CASRPGLHQPQHF. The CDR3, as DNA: TGTGCCAGCAGACCGGGTCTGCATCAGCCCCAGCATTTT.

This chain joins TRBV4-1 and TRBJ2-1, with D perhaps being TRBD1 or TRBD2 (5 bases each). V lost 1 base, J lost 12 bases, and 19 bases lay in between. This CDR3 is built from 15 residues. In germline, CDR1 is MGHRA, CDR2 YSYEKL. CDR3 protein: CASSQVLGAGGRQFF. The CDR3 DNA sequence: TGCGCCAGCAGCCAAGTTTTGGGAGCTGGGGGACGGCAGTTCTTC.

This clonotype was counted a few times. The CDR3, as DNA: TGTGCCAGCTCACTAGCGGGTATATCCTACGAGCAGTACTTC. It translates to CASSLAGISYEQYF. The genes are TRBV28 and TRBJ2-7, with 9 bases lining up with TRBD2. From germline, CDR1 is MDHEN and CDR2 SYDVKM. This CDR3 region has 14 residues. V was pared by 8 bases and J by 1 base, with 6 bases of the junction left unmatched.

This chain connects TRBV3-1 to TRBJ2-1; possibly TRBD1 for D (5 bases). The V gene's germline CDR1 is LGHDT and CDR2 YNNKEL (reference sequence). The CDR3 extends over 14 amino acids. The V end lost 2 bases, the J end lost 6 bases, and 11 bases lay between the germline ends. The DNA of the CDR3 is TGTGCCAGCAGCCAATACACCCAGGGCAATGAGCAGTTCTTC. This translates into CASSQYTQGNEQFF.

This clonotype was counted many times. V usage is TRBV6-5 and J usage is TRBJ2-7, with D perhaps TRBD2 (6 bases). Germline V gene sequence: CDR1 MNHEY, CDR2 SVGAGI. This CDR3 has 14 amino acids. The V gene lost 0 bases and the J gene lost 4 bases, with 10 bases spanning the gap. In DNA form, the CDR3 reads TGTGCCAGCAGTTACTCCAGGACTACTTACGAGCAGTACTTC. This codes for CASSYSRTTYEQYF.

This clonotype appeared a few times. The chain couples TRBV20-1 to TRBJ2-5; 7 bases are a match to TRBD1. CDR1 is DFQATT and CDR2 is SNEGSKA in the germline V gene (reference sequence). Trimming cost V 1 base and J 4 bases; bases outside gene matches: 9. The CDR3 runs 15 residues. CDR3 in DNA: TGCAGTGCTAGAGGGGAGACAGGGTTTGGAGAGACCCAGTACTTC. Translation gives CSARGETGFGETQYF.

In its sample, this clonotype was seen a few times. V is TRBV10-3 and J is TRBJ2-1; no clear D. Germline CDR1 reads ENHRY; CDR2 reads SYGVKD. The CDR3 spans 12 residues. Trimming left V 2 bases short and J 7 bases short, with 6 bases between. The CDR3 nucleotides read TGTGCCATCAGTGAGGCGATGAATGAGCAGTTCTTC. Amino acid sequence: CAISEAMNEQFF.

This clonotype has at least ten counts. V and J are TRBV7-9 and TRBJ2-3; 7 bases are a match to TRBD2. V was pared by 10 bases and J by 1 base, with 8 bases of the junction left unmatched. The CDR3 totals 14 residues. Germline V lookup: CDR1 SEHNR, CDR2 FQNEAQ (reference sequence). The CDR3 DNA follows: TGTGCCACCCAAGCGGGACTCCGCACAGATACGCAGTATTTT. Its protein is CATQAGLRTDTQYF.

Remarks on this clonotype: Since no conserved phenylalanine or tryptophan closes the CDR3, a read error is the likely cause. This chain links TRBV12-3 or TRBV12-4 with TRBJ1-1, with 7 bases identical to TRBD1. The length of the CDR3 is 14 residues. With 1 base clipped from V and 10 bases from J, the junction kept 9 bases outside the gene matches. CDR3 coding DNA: TGTGCCAGCAGTTTAGTCGGGACAGCCGGTGGAGCTTTCTAT. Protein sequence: CASSLVGTAGGAFY.

CDR3 nucleotide sequence: TGTGCCAGCAGCTTAGAACGGGGGTACGGGGACGAGCAGTACTTC. The encoded protein is CASSLERGYGDEQYF. The rearrangement uses TRBV11-3 and TRBJ2-7; a weak D match, TRBD2 (6 bases). Germline V lookup: CDR1 SGHNT, CDR2 YENEEA. The CDR3 runs 15 residues. The V and J ends lost 0 bases and 5 bases respectively, with 14 bases between them.

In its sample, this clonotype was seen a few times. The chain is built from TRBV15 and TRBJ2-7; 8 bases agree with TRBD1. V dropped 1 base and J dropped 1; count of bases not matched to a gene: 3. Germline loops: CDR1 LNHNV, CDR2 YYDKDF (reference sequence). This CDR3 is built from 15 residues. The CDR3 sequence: CATSRGQGFSYEQYV. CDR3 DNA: TGTGCCACCAGCAGAGGACAGGGGTTTTCCTACGAGCAGTACGTC.

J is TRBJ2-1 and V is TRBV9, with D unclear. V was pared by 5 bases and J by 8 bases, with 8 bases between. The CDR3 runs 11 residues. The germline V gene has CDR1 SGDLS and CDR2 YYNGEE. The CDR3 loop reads CASSDFDEQFF. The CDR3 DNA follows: TGTGCCAGCAGTGATTTCGATGAGCAGTTCTTC.

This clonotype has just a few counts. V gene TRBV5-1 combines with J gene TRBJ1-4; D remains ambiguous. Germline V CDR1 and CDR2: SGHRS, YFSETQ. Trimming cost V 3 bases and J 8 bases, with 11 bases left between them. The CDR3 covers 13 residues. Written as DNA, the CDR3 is TGCGCCAGCAGCTCGCAGCCCACAGAAAAACTGTTTTTT. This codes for CASSSQPTEKLFF. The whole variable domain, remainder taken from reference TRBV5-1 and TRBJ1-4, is KAGVTQTPRYLIKTRGQQVTLSCSPISGHRSVSWYQQTPGQGLQFLFEYFSETQRNKGNFPGRFSGRQFSNSRSEMNVSTLELGDSALYLCASSSQPTEKLFFGSGTQLSVL.

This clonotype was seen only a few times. The DNA of the CDR3 is TGCAGTGCTAGAGTGGGGGATAGCAATCAGCCCCAGCATTTT. Its protein product is CSARVGDSNQPQHF. The gene calls are TRBV20-1 and TRBJ1-5; D may be TRBD1 (5 bases). Trimming removed 1 base at V and 0 bases at J, with 7 bases between. The germline V gene has CDR1 DFQATT and CDR2 SNEGSKA (reference sequence). The CDR3 totals 14 residues.

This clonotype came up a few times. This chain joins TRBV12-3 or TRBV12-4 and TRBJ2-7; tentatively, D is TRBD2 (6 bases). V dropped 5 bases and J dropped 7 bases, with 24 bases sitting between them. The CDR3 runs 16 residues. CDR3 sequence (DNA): TGTGCCAGCAGTCCCAACCGGGACTCCTTGGTGGGAGAGCAGTACTTC. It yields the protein CASSPNRDSLVGEQYF.

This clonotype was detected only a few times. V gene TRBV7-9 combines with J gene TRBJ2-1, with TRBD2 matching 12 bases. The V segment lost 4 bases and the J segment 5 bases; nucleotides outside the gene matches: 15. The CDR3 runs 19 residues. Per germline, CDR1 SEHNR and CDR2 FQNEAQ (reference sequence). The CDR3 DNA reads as TGTGCCAGCAGCTCCTCGACTCTAGCGGGAGGGCCGTTGGACAATGAGCAGTTCTTC. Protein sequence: CASSSSTLAGGPLDNEQFF.

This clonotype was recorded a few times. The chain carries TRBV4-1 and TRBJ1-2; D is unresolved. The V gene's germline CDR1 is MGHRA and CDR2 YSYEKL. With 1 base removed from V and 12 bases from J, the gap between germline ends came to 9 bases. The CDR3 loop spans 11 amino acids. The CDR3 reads CASSQGYNNTF. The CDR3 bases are TGCGCCAGCAGCCAAGGTTACAATAACACCTTC.